This paragraph reports one T cell receptor beta chain. The antigen remains undetermined. Use of 60 Vbeta and 13 Jbeta primers characterized the PCR. The repertoire was sequenced with immunoSEQ multiplex PCR; TCRdb's copy has only in-frame clones and lacks some. This table has some 130,000 clones, about 10% appearing once. Germline V lookup: CDR1 ENHRY, CDR2 SYGVKD. The ends were cut back, 6 bases at V and 8 bases at J, with 22 bases in the middle. The length of the CDR3 is 15 residues. This sample was taken from a study of cytomegalovirus exposure and HLA in healthy donors. Overall study findings and caveats: Across donors, sequencing depth was assumed by presence/absence analyses to be roughly uniform. In a later analysis, TCR association rates varied by HLA locus: DRB1 most, HLA-C fewest. Among the sequence variants, a highly shared cluster was likely an artifact of sequencing.

This chain joins TRBV10-3 and TRBJ1-1; tentatively, D is TRBD1 (5 bases). The sample comprised PBMCs. The origin of this receptor is a woman in her forties in good health and CMV-seropositive. The CDR3 here is CAIRISLIQGREAFF. The CDR3 DNA is TGTGCCATCAGAATTTCTTTAATTCAGGGAAGGGAAGCTTTCTTT.